The present entry profiles one T cell receptor beta chain with its context. Its target is not known. Germline values: CDR1 LNHNV, CDR2 YYDKDF (reference sequence). This CDR3 region has 12 residues. Data came from immunoSEQ multiplex PCR; TCRdb stores just in-frame clones and leaves some out. The sample lists 160,000 or so clones, about 83% occurring once. This sample was taken from a study of cytomegalovirus exposure and HLA in healthy donors. Study results and limitations: According to a subsequent analysis, TCR clusters from the first cohort were inclined to appear together in the roughly 120 validation repertoires. Both high specificity and high sensitivity reportedly marked the classifier's diagnosis of cytomegalovirus status.

The TCR was taken from a woman in her twenties or thirties in good health and CMV-seronegative. The sequenced sample was PBMCs. The chain uses TRBV15 and TRBJ1-4; possibly TRBD1 for D (6 bases). The DNA for the CDR3 is TGTGCGATCGGACAGCCGAATGAAAAACTGTTTTTT. Protein sequence: CAIGQPNEKLFF. Filled out from reference TRBV15 and TRBJ1-4, the complete variable domain reads DAMVIQNPRYQVTQFGKPVTLSCSQTLNHNVMYWYQQKSSQAPKLLFHYYDKDFNNEADTPDNFQSRRPNTSFCFLDIRSPGLGDTAMYLCAIGQPNEKLFFGSGTQLSVL.